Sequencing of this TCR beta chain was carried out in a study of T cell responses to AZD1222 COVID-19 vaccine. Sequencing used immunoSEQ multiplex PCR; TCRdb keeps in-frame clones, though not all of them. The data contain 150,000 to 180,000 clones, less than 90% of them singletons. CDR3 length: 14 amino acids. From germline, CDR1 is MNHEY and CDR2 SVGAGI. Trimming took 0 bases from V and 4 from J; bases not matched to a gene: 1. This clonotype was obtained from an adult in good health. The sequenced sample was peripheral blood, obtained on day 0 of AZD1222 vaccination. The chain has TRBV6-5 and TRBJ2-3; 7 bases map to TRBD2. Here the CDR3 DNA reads TGTGCCAGCAGTTACTCGGGGGGGGCAGATACGCAGTATTTT. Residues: CASSYSGGADTQYF.